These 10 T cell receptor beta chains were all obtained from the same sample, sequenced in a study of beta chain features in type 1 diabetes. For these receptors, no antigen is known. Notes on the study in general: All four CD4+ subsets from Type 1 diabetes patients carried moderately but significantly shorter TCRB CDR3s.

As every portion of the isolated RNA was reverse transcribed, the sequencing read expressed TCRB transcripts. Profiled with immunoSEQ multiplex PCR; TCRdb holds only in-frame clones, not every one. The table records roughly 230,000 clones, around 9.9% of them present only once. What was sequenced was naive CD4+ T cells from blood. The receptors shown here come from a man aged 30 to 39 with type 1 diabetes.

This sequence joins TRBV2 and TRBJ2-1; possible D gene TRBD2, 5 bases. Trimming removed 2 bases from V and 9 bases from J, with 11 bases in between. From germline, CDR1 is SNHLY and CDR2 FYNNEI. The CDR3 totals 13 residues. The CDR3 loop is CASSEFLAFEQFF. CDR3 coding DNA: TGTGCCAGCAGTGAATTTCTAGCTTTTGAGCAGTTCTTC.

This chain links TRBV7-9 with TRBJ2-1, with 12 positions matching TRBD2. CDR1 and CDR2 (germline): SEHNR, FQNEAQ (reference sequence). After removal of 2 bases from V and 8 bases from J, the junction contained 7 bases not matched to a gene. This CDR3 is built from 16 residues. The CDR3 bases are TGTGCCAGCAGCTTAAACCTAGCGGGGGGGCCTGATGAGCAGTTCTTC. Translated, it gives CASSLNLAGGPDEQFF.

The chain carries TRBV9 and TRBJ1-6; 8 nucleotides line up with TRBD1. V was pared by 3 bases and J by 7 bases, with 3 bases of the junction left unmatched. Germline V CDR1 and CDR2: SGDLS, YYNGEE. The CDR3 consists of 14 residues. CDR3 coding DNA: TGTGCCAGCAGCGACCGGACAGGGAATTCACCCCTCCACTTT. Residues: CASSDRTGNSPLHF.

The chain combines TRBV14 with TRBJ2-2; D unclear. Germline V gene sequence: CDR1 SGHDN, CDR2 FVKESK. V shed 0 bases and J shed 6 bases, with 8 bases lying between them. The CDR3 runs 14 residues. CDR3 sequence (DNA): TGTGCCAGCAGCCAAGACGGTGGTGCCGGGGAGCTGTTTTTT. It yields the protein CASSQDGGAGELFF.

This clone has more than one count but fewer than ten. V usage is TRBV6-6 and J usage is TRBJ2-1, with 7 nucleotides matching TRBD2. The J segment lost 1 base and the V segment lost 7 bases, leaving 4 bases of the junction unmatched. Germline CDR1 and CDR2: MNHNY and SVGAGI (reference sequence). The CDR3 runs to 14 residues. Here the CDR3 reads CASTPGGSYNEQFF. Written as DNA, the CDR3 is TGTGCCAGCACCCCCGGGGGGTCCTACAATGAGCAGTTCTTC.

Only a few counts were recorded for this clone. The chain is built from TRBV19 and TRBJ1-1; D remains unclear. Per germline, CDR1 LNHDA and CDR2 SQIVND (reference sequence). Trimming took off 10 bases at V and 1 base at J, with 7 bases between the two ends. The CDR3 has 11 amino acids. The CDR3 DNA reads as TGTGCCACCTCTCGGAACACTGAAGCTTTCTTT. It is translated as CATSRNTEAFF.

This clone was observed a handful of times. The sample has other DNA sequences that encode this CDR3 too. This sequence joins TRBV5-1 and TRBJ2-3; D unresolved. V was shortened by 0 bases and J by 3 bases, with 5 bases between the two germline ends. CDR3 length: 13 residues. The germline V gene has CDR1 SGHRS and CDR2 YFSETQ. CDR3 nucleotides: TGCGCCAGCAGCTTGGATCCTACAGATACGCAGTATTTT. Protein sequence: CASSLDPTDTQYF.

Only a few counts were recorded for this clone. The CDR3 DNA reads as TGTGCCAGCAGTTGGGACAGCCTTATGAACACTGAAGCTTTCTTT. Translation: CASSWDSLMNTEAFF. The J gene is TRBJ1-1, the V gene TRBV6-6, with TRBD1 identical over 7 bases. Germline trimming cut 4 bases from V and 0 bases from J; bases unmatched to any gene: 5. The length of the CDR3 is 15 residues. The V gene's germline CDR1 is MNHNY and CDR2 SVGAGI (reference sequence).

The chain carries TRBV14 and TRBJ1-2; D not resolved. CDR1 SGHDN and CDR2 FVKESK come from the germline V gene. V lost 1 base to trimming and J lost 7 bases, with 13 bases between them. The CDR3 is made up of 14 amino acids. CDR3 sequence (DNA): TGTGCCAGCAGCCAAGTCCGGGCCGGGAGTGGCTACACCTTC. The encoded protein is CASSQVRAGSGYTF.

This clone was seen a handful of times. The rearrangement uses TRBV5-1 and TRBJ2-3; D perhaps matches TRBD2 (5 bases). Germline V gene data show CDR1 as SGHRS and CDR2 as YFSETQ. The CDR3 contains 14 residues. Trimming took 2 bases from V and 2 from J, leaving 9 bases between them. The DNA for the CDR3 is TGCGCCAGCAGCTTATCGGGATTCACAGATACGCAGTATTTT. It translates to CASSLSGFTDTQYF.